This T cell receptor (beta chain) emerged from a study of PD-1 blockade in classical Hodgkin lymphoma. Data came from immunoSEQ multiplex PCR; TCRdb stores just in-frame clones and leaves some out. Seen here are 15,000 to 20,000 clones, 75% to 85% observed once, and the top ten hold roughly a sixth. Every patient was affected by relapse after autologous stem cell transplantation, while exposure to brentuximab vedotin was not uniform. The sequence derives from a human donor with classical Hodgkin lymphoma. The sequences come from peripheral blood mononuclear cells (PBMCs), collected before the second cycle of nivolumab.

CDR3 sequence reads: CASSYTAVHEQYF. In nucleotides, the CDR3 is TGTGCCAGCAGTTACACCGCCGTCCACGAGCAGTACTTC. The chain uses TRBV6-5 and TRBJ2-7, with D unresolved. CDR1 is MNHEY and CDR2 is SVGAGI in the germline V gene. Between the trimmed V and J ends, which lost 2 bases and 5 bases, there was a span of 10 bases. The CDR3 runs 13 residues.